The clone carrying this TCR beta chain is labeled medium-sized based on frequency. Its antigen is undetermined. The sample originates from a study of human CD8 memory T cell subsets. This CDR3 has 16 amino acids. Germline assignment: CDR1 MDHEN and CDR2 SYDVKM. The authors enriched total CD8+ T cells by negative magnetic separation. Study-wide results and limits: Minimal repertoire overlap was seen between stem-like memory T cells and precursor exhausted T cells.

Making the TCR beta libraries relied on UMI-labeled 5' RACE. Each CDR3 protein gets one entry in TCRdb, which reprocessed the 5' RACE reads and gives no DNA. This sample's clone table lists roughly 5,700 distinct CDR3 sequences. The gene calls are TRBV28 and TRBJ2-1; lacking DNA, the TRBD1 call made by TCRdb goes unchecked. The receptor was isolated from a human donor in good health. The sequencing sample was made of CD8+ effector memory T cells (TEM) sorted from PBMCs. As for subset: effector memory CD8 T cells, CCR7- CD45RO+ CD95+. The CDR3 protein is CASSLFGTGVGNEQFF.